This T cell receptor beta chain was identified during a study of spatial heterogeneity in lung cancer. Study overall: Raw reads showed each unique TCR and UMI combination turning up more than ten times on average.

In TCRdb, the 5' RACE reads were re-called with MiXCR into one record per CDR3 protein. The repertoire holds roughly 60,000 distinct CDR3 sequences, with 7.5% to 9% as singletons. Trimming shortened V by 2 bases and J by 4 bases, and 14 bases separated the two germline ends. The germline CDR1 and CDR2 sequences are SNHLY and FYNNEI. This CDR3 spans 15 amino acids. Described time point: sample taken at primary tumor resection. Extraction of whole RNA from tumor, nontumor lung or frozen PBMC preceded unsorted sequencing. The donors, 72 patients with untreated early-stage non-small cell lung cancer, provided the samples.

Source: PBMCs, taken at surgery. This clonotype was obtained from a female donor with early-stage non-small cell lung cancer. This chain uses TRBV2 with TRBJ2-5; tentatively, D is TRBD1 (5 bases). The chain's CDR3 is CASSELRGTGETQYF. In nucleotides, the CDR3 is TGTGCCAGCAGTGAATTAAGGGGAACAGGAGAGACCCAGTACTTC.